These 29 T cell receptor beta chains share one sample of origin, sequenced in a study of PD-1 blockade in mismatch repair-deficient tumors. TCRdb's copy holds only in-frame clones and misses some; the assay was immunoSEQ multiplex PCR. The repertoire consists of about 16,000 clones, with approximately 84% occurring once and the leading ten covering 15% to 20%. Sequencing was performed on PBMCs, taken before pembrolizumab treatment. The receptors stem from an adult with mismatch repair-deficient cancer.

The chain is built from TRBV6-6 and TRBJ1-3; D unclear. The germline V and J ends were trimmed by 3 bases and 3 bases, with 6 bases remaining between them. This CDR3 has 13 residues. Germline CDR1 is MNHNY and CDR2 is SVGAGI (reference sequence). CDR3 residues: CASSYDLGNTIYF. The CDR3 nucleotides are TGTGCCAGCAGTTATGACCTTGGAAACACCATATATTTT.

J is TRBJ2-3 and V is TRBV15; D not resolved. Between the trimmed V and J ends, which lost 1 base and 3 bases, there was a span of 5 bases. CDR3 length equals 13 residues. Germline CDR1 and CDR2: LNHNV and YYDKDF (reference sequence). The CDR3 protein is CATSRGRTDTQYF. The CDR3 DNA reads TGTGCCACCAGCAGAGGACGGACAGATACGCAGTATTTT.

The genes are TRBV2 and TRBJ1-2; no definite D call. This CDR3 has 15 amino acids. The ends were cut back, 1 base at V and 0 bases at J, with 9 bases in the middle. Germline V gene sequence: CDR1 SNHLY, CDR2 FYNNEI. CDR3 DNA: TGTGCCAGCAGTGAAGAGTCGGCCCCTAACTATGGCTACACCTTC. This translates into CASSEESAPNYGYTF.

The CDR3 sequence is CASSTDQGDGYTF. The CDR3 DNA follows: TGTGCCAGTAGTACCGACCAGGGGGACGGCTACACCTTC. This rearrangement joins TRBV19 to TRBJ1-2; TRBD1 matches 7 bases. The CDR3 spans 13 residues. With 4 bases clipped from V and 8 bases from J, the junction kept 7 bases outside the gene matches. CDR1 and CDR2 from the germline V gene are LNHDA and SQIVND (reference sequence).

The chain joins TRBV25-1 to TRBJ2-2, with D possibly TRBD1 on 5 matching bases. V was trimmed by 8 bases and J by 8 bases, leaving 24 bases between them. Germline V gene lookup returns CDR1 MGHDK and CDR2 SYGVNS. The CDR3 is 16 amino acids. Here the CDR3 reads CASPFWGLLFMGELFF. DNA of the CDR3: TGTGCCAGCCCATTCTGGGGCCTGCTATTTATGGGGGAGCTGTTTTTT.

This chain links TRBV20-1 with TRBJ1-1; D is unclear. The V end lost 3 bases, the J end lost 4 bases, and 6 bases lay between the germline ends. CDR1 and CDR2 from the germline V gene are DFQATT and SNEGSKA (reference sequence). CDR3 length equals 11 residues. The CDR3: CSARAGTEAFF. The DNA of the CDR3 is TGCAGTGCTAGGGCAGGCACTGAAGCTTTCTTT.

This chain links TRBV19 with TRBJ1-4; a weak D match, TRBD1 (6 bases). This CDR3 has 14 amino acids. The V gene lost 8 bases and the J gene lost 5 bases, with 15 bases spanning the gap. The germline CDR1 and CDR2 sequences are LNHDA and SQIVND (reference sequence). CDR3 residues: CASHMDSSNEKLFF. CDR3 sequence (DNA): TGTGCCAGTCATATGGACAGCTCCAATGAAAAACTGTTTTTT.

The CDR3 DNA sequence: TGTGCCAGCAGCACGGACAGGGGTCGGCAGTTCTTC. Encoded protein: CASSTDRGRQFF. The chain carries TRBV27 and TRBJ2-1, with 9 nucleotides matching TRBD1. V gave up 6 bases and J gave up 12 bases; unmatched junction bases: 6. This CDR3 contains 12 residues. Germline CDR1 and CDR2: MNHEY and SMNVEV (reference sequence).

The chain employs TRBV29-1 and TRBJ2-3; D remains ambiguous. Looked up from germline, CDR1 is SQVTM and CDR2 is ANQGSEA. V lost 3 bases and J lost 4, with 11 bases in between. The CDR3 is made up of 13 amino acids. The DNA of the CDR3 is TGCAGCGTTGACGGGTTGCTGGCAGATACGCAGTATTTT. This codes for CSVDGLLADTQYF.

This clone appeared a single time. The CDR3 loop is CASSLYFSGGRHYEQYF. The CDR3 nucleotides are TGTGCCAGCAGTTTATACTTTTCGGGCGGGCGGCACTACGAGCAGTACTTC. The chain is built from TRBV27 and TRBJ2-7; the D gene is possibly TRBD2 (5 bases). From germline, CDR1 is MNHEY and CDR2 SMNVEV (reference sequence). The CDR3 covers 17 residues. Trimming pared 1 base from V and 3 bases from J, leaving 19 bases between.

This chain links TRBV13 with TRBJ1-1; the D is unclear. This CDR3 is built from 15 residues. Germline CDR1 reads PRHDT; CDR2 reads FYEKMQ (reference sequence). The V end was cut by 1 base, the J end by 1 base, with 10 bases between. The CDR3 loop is CASSLDSRPNTEAFF. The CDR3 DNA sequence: TGTGCCAGCAGCTTAGATTCTCGACCGAACACTGAAGCTTTCTTT.

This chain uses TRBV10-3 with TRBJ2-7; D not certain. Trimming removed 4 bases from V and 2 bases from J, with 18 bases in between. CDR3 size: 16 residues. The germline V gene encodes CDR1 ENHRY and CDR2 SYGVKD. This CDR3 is CAISALALSRTYEQYF. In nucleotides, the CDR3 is TGTGCCATCAGTGCCTTAGCTCTTTCTCGCACCTACGAGCAGTACTTC.

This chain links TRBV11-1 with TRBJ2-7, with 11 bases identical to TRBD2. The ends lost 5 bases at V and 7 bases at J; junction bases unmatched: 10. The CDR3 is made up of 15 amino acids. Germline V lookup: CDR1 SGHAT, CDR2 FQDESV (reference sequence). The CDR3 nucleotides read TGTGCCAGCAGCCTGGGACTAGCGGACCTTGAAGAGCAGTACTTC. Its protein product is CASSLGLADLEEQYF.

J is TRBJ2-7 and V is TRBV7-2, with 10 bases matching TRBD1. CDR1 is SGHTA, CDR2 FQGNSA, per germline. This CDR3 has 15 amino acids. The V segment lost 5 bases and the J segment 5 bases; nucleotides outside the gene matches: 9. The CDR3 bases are TGTGCCAGCAGCCCGACAGGGGGCGGGGGGAACGAGCAGTACTTC. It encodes CASSPTGGGGNEQYF.

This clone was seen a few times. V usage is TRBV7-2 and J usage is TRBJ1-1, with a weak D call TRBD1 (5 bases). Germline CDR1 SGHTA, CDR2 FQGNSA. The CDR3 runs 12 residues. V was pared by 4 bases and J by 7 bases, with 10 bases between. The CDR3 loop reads CASSSGHFEAFF. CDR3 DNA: TGTGCCAGCAGCTCAGGACATTTTGAAGCTTTCTTT.

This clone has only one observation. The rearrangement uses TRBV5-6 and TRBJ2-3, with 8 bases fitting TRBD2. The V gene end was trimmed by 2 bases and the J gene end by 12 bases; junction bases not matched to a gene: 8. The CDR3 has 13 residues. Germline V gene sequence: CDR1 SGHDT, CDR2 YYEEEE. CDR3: CASSLGTREIQYF. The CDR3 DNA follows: TGTGCCAGCAGCTTAGGGACTAGGGAAATTCAGTATTTT.

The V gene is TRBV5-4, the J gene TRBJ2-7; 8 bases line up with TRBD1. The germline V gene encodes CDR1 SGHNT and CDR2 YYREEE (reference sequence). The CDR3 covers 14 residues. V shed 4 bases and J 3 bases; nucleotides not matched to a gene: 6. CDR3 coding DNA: TGTGCCAGCAGCCAAACCGGGACAGGCTACGAGCAGTACTTC. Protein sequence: CASSQTGTGYEQYF.

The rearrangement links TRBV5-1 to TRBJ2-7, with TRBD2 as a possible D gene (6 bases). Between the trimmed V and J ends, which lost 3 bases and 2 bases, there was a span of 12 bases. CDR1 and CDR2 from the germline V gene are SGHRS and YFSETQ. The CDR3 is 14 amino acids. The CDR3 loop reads CASSSGSPAYEQYF. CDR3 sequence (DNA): TGCGCCAGCAGCTCCGGGAGCCCAGCCTACGAGCAGTACTTC.

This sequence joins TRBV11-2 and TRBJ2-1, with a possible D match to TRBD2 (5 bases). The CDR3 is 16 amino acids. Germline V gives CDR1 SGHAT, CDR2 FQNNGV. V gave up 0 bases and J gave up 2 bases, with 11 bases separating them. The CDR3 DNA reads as TGTGCCAGCAGCTTAGATCCGTCTAGCCCCTACAATGAGCAGTTCTTC. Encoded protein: CASSLDPSSPYNEQFF.

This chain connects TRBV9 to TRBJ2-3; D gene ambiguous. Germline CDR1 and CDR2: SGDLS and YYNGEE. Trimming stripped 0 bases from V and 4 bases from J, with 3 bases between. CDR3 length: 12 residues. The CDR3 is CASSVGPDTQYF. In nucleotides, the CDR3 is TGTGCCAGCAGCGTAGGACCAGATACGCAGTATTTT.

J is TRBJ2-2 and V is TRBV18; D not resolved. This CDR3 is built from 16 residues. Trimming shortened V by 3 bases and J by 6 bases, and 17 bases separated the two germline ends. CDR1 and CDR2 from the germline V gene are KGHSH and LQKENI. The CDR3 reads CASSPSGMNTAGELFF. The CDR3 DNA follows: TGTGCCAGCTCACCCTCCGGAATGAACACCGCCGGGGAGCTGTTTTTT.

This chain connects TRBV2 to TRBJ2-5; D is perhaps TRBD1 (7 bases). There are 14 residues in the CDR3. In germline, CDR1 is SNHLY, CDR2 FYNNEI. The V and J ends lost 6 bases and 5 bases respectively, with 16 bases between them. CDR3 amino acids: CASRVEGAWETQYF. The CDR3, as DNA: TGTGCCAGCAGAGTGGAGGGGGCTTGGGAGACCCAGTACTTC.

DNA of the CDR3: TGTGCCAGCCGGCCCGGGGGAGAGGTCGGGGAGCTGTTTTTT. The encoded protein is CASRPGGEVGELFF. The J gene is TRBJ2-2, the V gene TRBV6-1, with D possibly TRBD2 on 6 matching bases. The germline V gene encodes CDR1 MNHNS and CDR2 SASEGT. This CDR3 has 14 residues. V was trimmed by 8 bases and J by 7 bases, leaving 17 bases between them.

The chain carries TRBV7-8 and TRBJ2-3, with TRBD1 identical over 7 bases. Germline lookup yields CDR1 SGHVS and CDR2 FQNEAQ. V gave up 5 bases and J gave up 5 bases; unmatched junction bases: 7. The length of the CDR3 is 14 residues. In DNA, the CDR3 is TGTGCCAGCAGCCTTGGACAGGTCCGAGATACGCAGTATTTT. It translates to CASSLGQVRDTQYF.

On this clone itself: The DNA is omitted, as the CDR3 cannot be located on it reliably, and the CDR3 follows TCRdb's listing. The CDR3 reads CASSSSGQGAYGYTF. This chain uses TRBV28 with TRBJ1-2; TRBD1 reflects the table's D call only, with no check against the DNA. With termini counted, the CDR3 has 15 amino acids. Germline lookup yields CDR1 MDHEN and CDR2 SYDVKM.

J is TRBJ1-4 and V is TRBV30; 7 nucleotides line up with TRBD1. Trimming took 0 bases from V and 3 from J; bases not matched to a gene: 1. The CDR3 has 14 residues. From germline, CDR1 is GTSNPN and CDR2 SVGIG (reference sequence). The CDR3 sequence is CAWSVTGANEKLFF. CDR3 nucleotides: TGTGCCTGGAGTGTAACAGGGGCTAATGAAAAACTGTTTTTT.

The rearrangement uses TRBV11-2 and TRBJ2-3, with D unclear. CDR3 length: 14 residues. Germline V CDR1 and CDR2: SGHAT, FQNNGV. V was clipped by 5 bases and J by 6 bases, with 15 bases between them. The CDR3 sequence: CASSISRFRDTQYF. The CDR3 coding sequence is TGTGCCAGCAGCATTAGTCGCTTTCGGGATACGCAGTATTTT.

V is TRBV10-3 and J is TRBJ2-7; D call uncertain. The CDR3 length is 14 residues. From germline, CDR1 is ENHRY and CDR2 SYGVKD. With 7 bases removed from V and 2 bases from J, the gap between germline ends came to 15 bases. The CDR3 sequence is CAINEDLGTYEQYF. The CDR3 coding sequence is TGTGCCATCAACGAGGACCTAGGCACCTACGAGCAGTACTTC.

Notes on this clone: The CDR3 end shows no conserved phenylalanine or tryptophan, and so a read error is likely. Here the CDR3 DNA reads TGTGCCAGTATTACGGCAGCCGGTCTATATGGCTACACCTGC. This sequence encodes CASITAAGLYGYTC. This sequence joins TRBV19 and TRBJ1-2; the D is unclear. The germline CDR1 and CDR2 sequences are LNHDA and SQIVND (reference sequence). Trimming pared 7 bases from V and 5 bases from J, leaving 17 bases between. This CDR3 contains 14 residues.